A single sample is the source of the 30 T cell receptor beta chains below, sequenced in a study of regulatory T cells in long-lasting Graves disease. Stated time point: newly diagnosed GD, antithyroid drugs for less than 3 months. The authors made the TCR library using RNA they extracted from PBMCs. To make TCR beta libraries, researchers used iRepertoire HTBI primers and Arm-PCR of CDR3 regions. MiXCR, applied by TCRdb to the multiplex PCR reads, yields one record per CDR3 protein. The repertoire holds around 250,000 distinct CDR3 sequences, 20% to 25% seen once, with approximately 15% in the top ten. Sequencing was performed on peripheral blood mononuclear cells (PBMCs), taken at new diagnosis, from a patient treated with antithyroid drugs. These receptors all come from a female donor with Graves disease.

This clonotype showed up many times. The CDR3 loop reads CASNAGTEAFF. DNA for the CDR3: TGTGCCAGCAACGCCGGCACTGAAGCTTTCTTT. The V call is TRBV7-9, the J call TRBJ1-1; D is uncertain. Between the trimmed V and J ends, which lost 7 bases and 4 bases, there was a span of 7 bases. There are 11 residues in the CDR3. CDR1 SEHNR and CDR2 FQNEAQ come from the germline V gene (reference sequence).

This clonotype was counted many times. The rearrangement uses TRBV15 and TRBJ2-1; D is unresolved. The germline V and J ends were trimmed by 4 bases and 10 bases, with 14 bases remaining between them. The CDR3 runs to 13 residues. Germline V gene data show CDR1 as LNHNV and CDR2 as YYDKDF (reference sequence). CDR3 DNA sequence: TGTGCCACCAGCAAGGGTATAGTTGGCGAGCAGTTCTTC. Amino acid sequence: CATSKGIVGEQFF.

At least ten counts were recorded for this clonotype. The chain is built from TRBV19 and TRBJ2-2; 8 nucleotides match TRBD1. Germline V gives CDR1 LNHDA, CDR2 SQIVND (reference sequence). There are 14 residues in the CDR3. V was clipped by 9 bases and J by 0 bases; unmatched bases: 3. The CDR3 sequence: CASKQGANTGELFF. CDR3 nucleotide sequence: TGTGCCAGCAAACAGGGGGCGAACACCGGGGAGCTGTTTTTT.

Many counts were recorded for this clonotype. This chain joins TRBV10-3 and TRBJ1-6; the D is unclear. Trimming cost V 4 bases and J 9 bases, with 19 bases left between them. The CDR3 is made up of 16 amino acids. Germline V CDR1 and CDR2: ENHRY, SYGVKD. In nucleotides, the CDR3 is TGTGCCATCAGTGCTACGGAGCGGCCCCTAGGTTCACCCCTCCACTTT. Its protein is CAISATERPLGSPLHF.

This clonotype appeared many times. The CDR3 loop is CASSPGTMNTEAFF. CDR3 coding DNA: TGTGCCAGCAGCCCCGGGACAATGAACACTGAAGCTTTCTTT. V usage is TRBV6-1 and J usage is TRBJ1-1; weak D call: TRBD1 (6 bases). The V and J ends lost 6 bases and 0 bases respectively, with 11 bases between them. Germline CDR1 MNHNS, CDR2 SASEGT. The CDR3 contains 14 residues.

This clonotype has a count of ten or more. The chain combines TRBV28 with TRBJ2-7; TRBD1 matches at 10 bases. Trimming took 5 bases from V and 5 from J; bases not matched to a gene: 9. In germline, CDR1 is MDHEN, CDR2 SYDVKM. This CDR3 region has 15 residues. DNA for the CDR3: TGTGCCAGCAGTCCCCCGGGACAGGGGTATGACGAGCAGTACTTC. As protein: CASSPPGQGYDEQYF.

Notes on this clonotype: It may be a read error: a sequence one base away is much more abundant. The rearrangement links TRBV20-1 to TRBJ2-3; D assignment may be TRBD1 or TRBD2 (6 bases each). CDR3 size: 12 residues. Trimming left V 4 bases short and J 10 bases short, with 15 bases between. CDR1 DFQATT and CDR2 SNEGSKA come from the germline V gene (reference sequence). CDR3 loop: CSAKRGVDAQYF. The CDR3 DNA is TGCAGTGCTAAGAGGGGGGTGGATGCGCAGTATTTT.

There are many counts of this clonotype. As DNA, the CDR3 is TGTGCCAGCAGTTTAGTCCGGGGCCCGAGGACAGGGCTCCACGAGCAGTACTTC. Translated: CASSLVRGPRTGLHEQYF. V and J are TRBV12-3 or TRBV12-4 and TRBJ2-7; TRBD1 matches at 8 bases. Trimming took 1 base from V and 5 from J; bases not matched to a gene: 16. CDR3 length equals 18 residues.

This clonotype has more than one count but fewer than ten. This sequence joins TRBV4-3 and TRBJ1-3; the D is unclear. Trimming removed 0 bases from V and 2 bases from J, with 8 bases in between. Looked up from germline, CDR1 is LGHNA and CDR2 is YSLEER. This CDR3 has 15 amino acids. CDR3 amino acids: CASSQDRLTGNTIYF. The DNA for the CDR3 is TGCGCCAGCAGCCAAGATCGACTCACTGGAAACACCATATATTTT.

This clonotype was detected many times. The rearrangement links TRBV20-1 to TRBJ2-3, with D perhaps TRBD1 (6 bases). The germline V gene has CDR1 DFQATT and CDR2 SNEGSKA (reference sequence). The CDR3 totals 14 residues. The CDR3 nucleotides read TGCAGCGCGCTAGGACAGCTATACACAGATACGCAGTATTTT. Its translation: CSALGQLYTDTQYF.

As for this clonotype: A clone one base away is much larger, so this may be a read error. J is TRBJ2-3 and V is TRBV6-1, with 10 bases fitting TRBD2. Looked up from germline, CDR1 is MNHNS and CDR2 is SASEGT. The CDR3 runs to 15 residues. CDR3 coding DNA: TGTGCCAGCACTGCGGCTAGCGGGAGCCCAGATGCGCAGTATTTT. This sequence encodes CASTAASGSPDAQYF.

In its sample, this clonotype was seen many times. At one end, the junction sequence differs from germline, possibly due to a read error. V gene TRBV7-9 combines with J gene TRBJ2-7; 10 bases line up with TRBD2. The CDR3 covers 14 residues. Germline V gene lookup returns CDR1 SEHNR and CDR2 FQNEAQ (reference sequence). CDR3 DNA: TGTGCCAGCAGCATAGCGGGAGGTTCCTACGAGCAGTACTTC. It codes for CASSIAGGSYEQYF.

On this clonotype itself: This may stem from a read error, because a much larger clone lies one nucleotide away. V is TRBV6-2 or TRBV6-3 and J is TRBJ2-1; D is ambiguous. Germline CDR1 reads MNHEY; CDR2 reads SVGEGT. This CDR3 spans 14 amino acids. The chain's CDR3 is CASRTLSSYNEQLF. Here the CDR3 DNA reads TGTGCCAGCAGGACATTGAGCTCCTACAATGAGCAGCTCTTC.

This clonotype was seen at least ten times. V and J are TRBV20-1 and TRBJ2-3, with 7 bases fitting TRBD2. The CDR3 length is 16 residues. CDR1 and CDR2 (germline): DFQATT, SNEGSKA (reference sequence). The J segment lost 0 bases and the V segment lost 3 bases, leaving 9 bases of the junction unmatched. CDR3 coding DNA: TGCAGTGCTAGGCCGTTTAGGCGGGGGAGCACAGATACGCAGTATTTT. It yields the protein CSARPFRRGSTDTQYF.

Comments on this clonotype: A far larger clone differs by one base, so this is likely a read error. The CDR3 protein is CASSSLGGFGTQYF. In nucleotides, the CDR3 is TGTGCCAGCAGCTCCCTAGGGGGATTTGGGACCCAGTACTTC. The genes are TRBV28 and TRBJ2-5; tentative D call: TRBD1 (6 bases). The V gene's germline CDR1 is MDHEN and CDR2 SYDVKM. The germline V and J ends were trimmed by 6 bases and 7 bases, with 18 bases remaining between them. The CDR3 covers 14 residues. The full variable domain, rest sourced from reference TRBV28 and TRBJ2-5, is DVKVTQSSRYLVKRTGEKVFLECVQDMDHENMFWYRQDPGLGLRLIYFSYDVKMKEKGDIPEGYSVSREKKERFSLILESASTNQTSMYLCASSSLGGFGTQYFGPGTRLLVL.

This clonotype has at least ten counts. This rearrangement joins TRBV29-1 to TRBJ1-2; no clear D. Germline assignment: CDR1 SQVTM and CDR2 ANQGSEA. The CDR3 spans 13 residues. Trimming stripped 0 bases from V and 3 bases from J, with 8 bases between. CDR3 in amino acids: CSVEEGGYYGYTF. CDR3 coding DNA: TGCAGCGTTGAAGAAGGAGGGTACTATGGCTACACCTTC.

This clonotype has a handful of counts. This could be a read error, since a much larger clone is one nucleotide away. Given the absence of the conserved phenylalanine or tryptophan at the CDR3 end, a read error is likely. Written as DNA, the CDR3 is TGCAGTGCTAGAGATATTGGCCCCGTTGCTTTCTCT. Its translation is CSARDIGPVAFS. This chain uses TRBV20-1 with TRBJ1-1, with unresolved D. This CDR3 region has 12 residues. Trimming pared 0 bases from V and 11 bases from J, leaving 13 bases between. CDR1 is DFQATT and CDR2 is SNEGSKA in the germline V gene (reference sequence).

This clonotype was counted many times. The rearrangement links TRBV5-1 to TRBJ2-2, with a tentative D call TRBD2 (5 bases). Germline CDR1 reads SGHRS; CDR2 reads YFSETQ. This CDR3 contains 13 residues. V was clipped by 6 bases and J by 0 bases, with 6 bases between them. The CDR3 DNA sequence: TGCGCCAGCAAACTAGCGAACACCGGGGAGCTGTTTTTT. As protein: CASKLANTGELFF.

This clonotype was detected many times. V is TRBV6-5 and J is TRBJ1-1; D is undetermined. The CDR3 consists of 14 residues. Germline loops: CDR1 MNHEY, CDR2 SVGAGI. Trimming took 0 bases from V and 3 from J, leaving 8 bases between them. The DNA for the CDR3 is TGTGCCAGCAGTTACTCGAACGGATACACTGAAGCTTTCTTT. Protein product: CASSYSNGYTEAFF.

This clonotype was picked up many times. The V gene is TRBV4-1, the J gene TRBJ2-3; D possibly uses TRBD1 or TRBD2 (5 bases each). The CDR3 totals 16 residues. Trimming pared 0 bases from V and 2 bases from J, leaving 12 bases between. Germline CDR1 MGHRA, CDR2 YSYEKL. This CDR3 is CASSQDPGRFTDTQYF. DNA for the CDR3: TGCGCCAGCAGCCAAGATCCGGGGCGGTTCACAGATACGCAGTATTTT.

This clonotype has ten or more counts. CDR3: CATSRVGQSETQYF. In DNA form, the CDR3 reads TGTGCCACCAGCAGAGTCGGACAAAGCGAGACCCAGTACTTC. The chain joins TRBV15 to TRBJ2-5, with TRBD1 as a possible D gene (5 bases). Germline loops: CDR1 LNHNV, CDR2 YYDKDF (reference sequence). The CDR3 length is 14 residues. V was cut by 1 base and J by 5 bases, with 11 bases left in between.

This clonotype was observed many times. The V call is TRBV29-1, the J call TRBJ1-5; the D gene is possibly TRBD1 (6 bases). CDR3 length: 16 amino acids. V gave up 6 bases and J gave up 2 bases, with 20 bases separating them. Germline CDR1 is SQVTM and CDR2 is ANQGSEA. CDR3 sequence (DNA): TGCAGCGTCGTCAGCGGGGGGCTGGGGGGCAATCAGCCCCAGCATTTT. The encoded protein is CSVVSGGLGGNQPQHF.

In its sample, this clonotype was seen a few times. J is TRBJ2-7 and V is TRBV19; D call uncertain. The CDR3 has 14 residues. The ends were cut back, 4 bases at V and 3 bases at J, with 13 bases in the middle. Germline V gene lookup returns CDR1 LNHDA and CDR2 SQIVND (reference sequence). The DNA of the CDR3 is TGTGCCAGTAGTAATGGCGGAAGACGCTACGAGCAGTACTTC. It codes for CASSNGGRRYEQYF. Based on the CDR3 plus reference TRBV19 and TRBJ2-7, the full variable domain is DGGITQSPKYLFRKEGQNVTLSCEQNLNHDAMYWYRQDPGQGLRLIYYSQIVNDFQKGDIAEGYSVSREKKESFPLTVTSAQKNPTAFYLCASSNGGRRYEQYFGPGTRLTVT.

This clonotype appeared many times. The chain is built from TRBV15 and TRBJ2-7; 9 nucleotides agree with TRBD1. The CDR3 is made up of 14 amino acids. The V and J ends lost 1 base and 4 bases, in that order; junction bases with no gene match: 2. Germline-derived CDR1 and CDR2 are LNHNV and YYDKDF (reference sequence). CDR3 protein: CATSRGGQGYEQYF. The CDR3 nucleotides are TGTGCCACCAGCAGAGGGGGACAGGGTTACGAGCAGTACTTC.

This clonotype has a handful of counts. The CDR3 DNA is TGCGCCAGCAGCTTGGGACTGACAGGTGGTGAAAAACTGTTTTTT. Its protein product is CASSLGLTGGEKLFF. The V gene is TRBV5-1, the J gene TRBJ1-4, with TRBD1 as a possible D gene (6 bases). The ends were cut back, 0 bases at V and 7 bases at J, with 13 bases in the middle. The CDR3 runs 15 residues. Germline CDR1 SGHRS, CDR2 YFSETQ.

This clonotype was counted many times. The chain joins TRBV28 to TRBJ2-4, with TRBD2 identical over 14 bases. CDR3 length: 20 residues. Trimming took 6 bases from V and 2 from J; bases not matched to a gene: 15. CDR1 is MDHEN and CDR2 is SYDVKM in the germline V gene. The CDR3 here is CASSLAGLAGARGSKNIQYF. As DNA, the CDR3 is TGTGCCAGCAGCTTGGCGGGACTAGCGGGAGCCCGTGGGTCCAAAAACATTCAGTACTTC.

In this sample, this clonotype turned up a few times. The V and J genes are TRBV6-1 and TRBJ2-3, with TRBD2 matching 13 bases. The CDR3 extends over 17 amino acids. Germline trimming cut 7 bases from V and 2 bases from J; bases unmatched to any gene: 9. Germline assignment: CDR1 MNHNS and CDR2 SASEGT. The CDR3 loop is CASTPLGLAGVTDTQYF. Here the CDR3 DNA reads TGTGCCAGCACCCCACTCGGACTAGCGGGAGTCACAGATACGCAGTATTTT.

This clonotype came up many times. The chain has TRBV12-3 or TRBV12-4 and TRBJ2-3, with TRBD2 matching over 14 bases. Germline trimming cut 5 bases from V and 3 bases from J; bases unmatched to any gene: 4. This CDR3 has 16 residues. The chain's CDR3 is CASSPGLAGVTDTQYF. CDR3 sequence (DNA): TGTGCCAGCAGTCCGGGACTAGCGGGAGTGACAGATACGCAGTATTTT.

This clonotype was recorded at least ten times. The chain recombines TRBV12-3 or TRBV12-4 with TRBJ1-1; the D gene is possibly TRBD1 (6 bases). V was cut by 2 bases and J by 4 bases, with 14 bases left in between. This CDR3 is 15 amino acids long. As DNA, the CDR3 is TGTGCCAGCAGTTTATCGGGGGCTGGCATCACTGAAGCTTTCTTT. Translating gives CASSLSGAGITEAFF.

This clonotype was recorded at least ten times. The chain employs TRBV7-3 and TRBJ1-1; perhaps TRBD1 as D (5 bases). This CDR3 is built from 13 residues. Trimming removed 5 bases from V and 4 bases from J, with 11 bases in between. The V gene's germline CDR1 is SGHTA and CDR2 FQGTGA. The CDR3 sequence: CASSVGRSTEAFF. The CDR3 nucleotides are TGTGCCAGCAGCGTGGGACGGAGCACTGAAGCTTTCTTT.